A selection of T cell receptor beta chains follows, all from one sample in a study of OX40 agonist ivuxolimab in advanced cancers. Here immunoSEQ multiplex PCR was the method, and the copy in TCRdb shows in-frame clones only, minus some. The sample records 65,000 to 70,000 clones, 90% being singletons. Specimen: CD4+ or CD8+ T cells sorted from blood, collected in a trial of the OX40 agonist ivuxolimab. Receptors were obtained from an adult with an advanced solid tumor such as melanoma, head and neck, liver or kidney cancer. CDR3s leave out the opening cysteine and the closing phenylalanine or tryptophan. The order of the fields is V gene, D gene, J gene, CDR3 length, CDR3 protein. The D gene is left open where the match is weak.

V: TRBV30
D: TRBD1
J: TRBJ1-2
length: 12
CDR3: AWHTGVSAYGYT

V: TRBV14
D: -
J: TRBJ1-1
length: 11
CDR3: ASSGNTRTEAF

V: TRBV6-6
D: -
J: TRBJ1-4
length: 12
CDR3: ASSYRGSDEKLF

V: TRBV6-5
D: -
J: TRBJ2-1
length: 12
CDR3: ASREHMAINEQF

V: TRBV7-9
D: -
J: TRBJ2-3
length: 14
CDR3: ASSLALARDTDTQY

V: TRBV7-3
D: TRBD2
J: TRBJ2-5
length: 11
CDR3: ASSLLAEETQY

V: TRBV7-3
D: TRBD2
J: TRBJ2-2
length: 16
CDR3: ASSPYPISGSNTGELF

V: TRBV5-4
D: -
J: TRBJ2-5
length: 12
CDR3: ASSLIRGQETQY

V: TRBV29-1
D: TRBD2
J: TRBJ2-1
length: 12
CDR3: SATPHGRDGEQF

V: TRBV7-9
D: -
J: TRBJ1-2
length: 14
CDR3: ASSLGVGPSNYGYT

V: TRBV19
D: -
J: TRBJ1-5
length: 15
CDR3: ASSTDPSGHSNQPQH

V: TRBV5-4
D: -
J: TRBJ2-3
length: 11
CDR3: ASRPQATDTQY

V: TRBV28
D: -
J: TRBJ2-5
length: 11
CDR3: ASSPGREETQY

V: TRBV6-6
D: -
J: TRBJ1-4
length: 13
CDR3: ASSYRTAPNEKLF

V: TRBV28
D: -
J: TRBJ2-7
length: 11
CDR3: ASSLRFSYEQY

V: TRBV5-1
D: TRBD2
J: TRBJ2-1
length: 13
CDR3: ASSLDSGGRDEQF

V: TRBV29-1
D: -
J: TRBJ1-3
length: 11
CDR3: SVETGSGNTIY

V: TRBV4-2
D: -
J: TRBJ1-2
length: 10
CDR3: ASSQQRVGYT

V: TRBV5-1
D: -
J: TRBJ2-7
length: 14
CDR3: ASSLGAQGVIYEQY

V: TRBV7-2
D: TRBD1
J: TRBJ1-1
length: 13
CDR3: ASSLVWTGDTEAF

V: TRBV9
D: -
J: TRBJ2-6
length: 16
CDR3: ASSALPGQASGANVLT

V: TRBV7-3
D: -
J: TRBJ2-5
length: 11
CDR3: ASSLRREETQY

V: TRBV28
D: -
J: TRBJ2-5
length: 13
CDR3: ASTGMGGLQETQY

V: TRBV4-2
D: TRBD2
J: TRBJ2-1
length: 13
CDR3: ASSQVDAGGNEQF

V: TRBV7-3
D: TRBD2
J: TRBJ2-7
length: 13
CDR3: ASSPEGLAGGEQY

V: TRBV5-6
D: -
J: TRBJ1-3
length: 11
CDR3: ASSFRGSGTIY